Each of the 17 T cell receptor beta chains below was sequenced from the same sample in a study of cytomegalovirus exposure and HLA in healthy donors. Researchers ran the PCR with 60 Vbeta and 13 Jbeta primers. Clones were sequenced by immunoSEQ multiplex PCR, and TCRdb holds only the in-frame ones, with some missing. Here the sample spans around 170,000 clones, approximately 82% being singletons. Sequencing used PBMCs. Receptors were obtained from a male donor in good health and CMV-seronegative.

This clone was counted a few times. The sample contains more than one DNA sequence encoding this CDR3. The chain links TRBV19 to TRBJ2-3; D ambiguous. The germline V and J ends were trimmed by 8 bases and 0 bases, with 9 bases remaining between them. Germline values: CDR1 LNHDA, CDR2 SQIVND (reference sequence). This CDR3 comprises 13 residues. The DNA of the CDR3 is TGTGCCAGTTCAGGAACTAGCACAGATACGCAGTATTTT. Protein product: CASSGTSTDTQYF.

The chain uses TRBV30 and TRBJ2-7, with 8 bases that match TRBD2. The CDR3 spans 15 residues. Trimming at V came to 2 bases and at J to 2 bases, leaving 8 bases not matched to a gene. The germline CDR1 and CDR2 sequences are GTSNPN and SVGIG (reference sequence). The CDR3 sequence is CAWSSAGGPAYEQYF. The DNA of the CDR3 is TGTGCCTGGAGTTCGGCGGGAGGCCCTGCCTACGAGCAGTACTTC.

A few counts support this clone. V gene TRBV7-9 combines with J gene TRBJ1-3; the D gene is possibly TRBD1 (5 bases). Trimming stripped 4 bases from V and 10 bases from J, with 11 bases between. Germline V lookup: CDR1 SEHNR, CDR2 FQNEAQ (reference sequence). This CDR3 comprises 12 residues. This chain's CDR3 is CASSSDNWTIYF. CDR3 sequence (DNA): TGTGCCAGCAGCTCGGACAACTGGACCATATATTTT.

This clone was seen more than once but under ten times. The V gene is TRBV25-1, the J gene TRBJ1-2; a weak D match, TRBD1 (5 bases). The CDR3 consists of 14 residues. V lost 0 bases to trimming and J lost 8 bases, with 13 bases between them. Germline CDR1 and CDR2: MGHDK and SYGVNS. CDR3 sequence: CASSEYGREGGYTF. Written as DNA, the CDR3 is TGTGCCAGCAGTGAATATGGCAGGGAAGGAGGCTACACCTTC.

This clone was seen a few times. The chain carries TRBV25-1 and TRBJ2-5, with TRBD1 matching over 10 bases. CDR1 is MGHDK, CDR2 SYGVNS, per germline. CDR3 length equals 15 residues. J gave up 9 bases and V 6 bases, and 13 bases lay outside the gene matches. The CDR3 spells CASSADRGDLEAQYF. CDR3 coding DNA: TGTGCCAGCAGCGCGGACAGGGGGGATTTGGAGGCCCAGTACTTC.

The chain carries TRBV12-5 and TRBJ1-1; D unclear. The CDR3 spans 13 residues. Trimming left V 4 bases short and J 1 base short, with 7 bases between. Germline CDR1 and CDR2: LGHNT and FRNRAP. The CDR3 here is CASGSRGNTEAFF. Here the CDR3 DNA reads TGTGCTAGTGGTTCACGGGGGAACACTGAAGCTTTCTTT.

V usage is TRBV9 and J usage is TRBJ2-6; D uncertain. Germline lookup yields CDR1 SGDLS and CDR2 YYNGEE. The V and J ends lost 8 bases and 0 bases respectively, with 12 bases between them. CDR3 size: 15 residues. The CDR3 DNA reads as TGTGCCAGTACCCGAGGAGACTCTGGGGCCAACGTCCTGACTTTC. Protein: CASTRGDSGANVLTF. Combining the CDR3 with reference TRBV9 and TRBJ2-6 gives the whole variable domain DSGVTQTPKHLITATGQRVTLRCSPRSGDLSVYWYQQSLDQGLQFLIQYYNGEERAKGNILERFSAQQFPDLHSELNLSSLELGDSALYFCASTRGDSGANVLTFGAGSRLTVL.

V is TRBV7-9 and J is TRBJ2-7, with TRBD1 matching over 8 bases. Germline V gives CDR1 SEHNR, CDR2 FQNEAQ (reference sequence). There are 15 residues in the CDR3. J gave up 3 bases and V 4 bases, and 8 bases lay outside the gene matches. The CDR3 sequence: CASSSPTGAGYEQYF. In DNA form, the CDR3 reads TGTGCCAGCAGCTCCCCGACAGGGGCAGGCTACGAGCAGTACTTC.

The rearrangement joins TRBV7-3 to TRBJ2-7; no definite D call. V was trimmed by 4 bases and J by 7 bases, leaving 14 bases between them. This CDR3 comprises 13 residues. CDR1 is SGHTA and CDR2 is FQGTGA in the germline V gene. The CDR3 bases are TGTGCCAGCAGCTCCCTACACTACCCAGAGCAGTACTTC. It specifies CASSSLHYPEQYF. Complete variable domain (other parts from reference TRBV7-3 and TRBJ2-7): GAGVSQTPSNKVTEKGKYVELRCDPISGHTALYWYRQSLGQGPEFLIYFQGTGAADDSGLPNDRFFAVRPEGSVSTLKIQRTERGDSAVYLCASSSLHYPEQYFGPGTRLTVT.

V and J are TRBV13 and TRBJ2-1; 10 bases line up with TRBD2. CDR1 is PRHDT, CDR2 FYEKMQ, per germline (reference sequence). The CDR3 totals 15 residues. J gave up 8 bases and V 4 bases, and 8 bases lay outside the gene matches. In nucleotides, the CDR3 is TGTGCCAGCAGCTGGCCTAGCGGGGGAGCGGATGAGCAGTTCTTC. Translated, it gives CASSWPSGGADEQFF.

This clone has a handful of counts. CDR3 nucleotide sequence: TGTGCCAGCAGTTTGGCCTTGACTAGCGCGGCCTACAATGAGCAGTTCTTC. It codes for CASSLALTSAAYNEQFF. The chain has TRBV27 and TRBJ2-1, with TRBD2 matching 8 bases. The CDR3 consists of 17 residues. CDR1 MNHEY and CDR2 SMNVEV come from the germline V gene (reference sequence). The V gene end was trimmed by 3 bases and the J gene end by 2 bases; junction bases not matched to a gene: 9.

In its sample, this clone was seen a few times. V gene TRBV28 combines with J gene TRBJ2-1; 14 nucleotides match TRBD2. The V gene end was trimmed by 6 bases and the J gene end by 6 bases; junction bases not matched to a gene: 13. The CDR3 consists of 18 residues. The germline V gene encodes CDR1 MDHEN and CDR2 SYDVKM. The CDR3 DNA is TGTGCCAGCAGGCCGGGACTAGCGGGAGATAGGAGGGGCAATGAGCAGTTCTTC. Its translation: CASRPGLAGDRRGNEQFF.

This sequence joins TRBV7-2 and TRBJ1-5, with 7 bases matching TRBD1. CDR1 is SGHTA and CDR2 is FQGNSA in the germline V gene. With 1 base clipped from V and 1 base from J, the junction kept 4 bases outside the gene matches. CDR3 size: 16 residues. The CDR3 spells CASSLVGGESNQPQHF. The CDR3 DNA sequence: TGTGCCAGCAGCTTAGTAGGGGGCGAGAGCAATCAGCCCCAGCATTTT.

The CDR3 DNA reads as TGTGCCAGCGGCTCGGGGGGGGGCGCGGGGGCCATCTACGAGCAGTACTTC. It specifies CASGSGGGAGAIYEQYF. The chain has TRBV7-8 and TRBJ2-7; 8 bases map to TRBD2. The CDR3 totals 17 residues. The V and J ends lost 8 bases and 3 bases, in that order; junction bases with no gene match: 18. Germline values: CDR1 SGHVS, CDR2 FQNEAQ. Filled out from reference TRBV7-8 and TRBJ2-7, the complete variable domain reads GAGVSQSPRYKVAKRGQDVALRCDPISGHVSLFWYQQALGQGPEFLTYFQNEAQLDKSGLPSDRFFAERPEGSVSTLKIQRTQQEDSAVYLCASGSGGGAGAIYEQYFGPGTRLTVT.

This chain joins TRBV29-1 and TRBJ2-1, with D possibly TRBD1 on 5 matching bases. The ends were cut back, 1 base at V and 8 bases at J, with 9 bases in the middle. CDR3 length: 12 residues. Germline CDR1 SQVTM, CDR2 ANQGSEA. CDR3 coding DNA: TGCAGCGTTGAAGGACAGATAGATGAGCAGTTCTTC. This translates into CSVEGQIDEQFF.

The rearrangement joins TRBV7-2 to TRBJ2-3; 8 nucleotides align to TRBD2. J was trimmed by 4 bases and V by 2 bases; bases with no gene match: 2. The CDR3 covers 14 residues. Germline lookup yields CDR1 SGHTA and CDR2 FQGNSA. The CDR3 here is CASSLTGGPDTQYF. CDR3 DNA: TGTGCCAGCAGCTTAACGGGGGGGCCAGATACGCAGTATTTT.

The chain uses TRBV19 and TRBJ2-7; the match to TRBD2 covers 7 bases. The V and J ends lost 5 bases and 2 bases, in that order; junction bases with no gene match: 12. CDR1 is LNHDA and CDR2 is SQIVND in the germline V gene (reference sequence). The CDR3 is made up of 16 amino acids. The CDR3 DNA follows: TGTGCCAGTAGTTTAACTGGGACTACCAATACCTACGAGCAGTACTTC. Encoded protein: CASSLTGTTNTYEQYF.